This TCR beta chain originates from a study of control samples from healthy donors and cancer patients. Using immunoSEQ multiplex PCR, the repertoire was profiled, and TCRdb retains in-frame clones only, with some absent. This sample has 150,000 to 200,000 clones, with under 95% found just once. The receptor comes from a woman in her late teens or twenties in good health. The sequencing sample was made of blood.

Written as DNA, the CDR3 is TGTGCCAGCTCGGACAACAACAATCAGCCCCAGCATTTT. This gives the protein CASSDNNNQPQHF. The rearrangement joins TRBV18 to TRBJ1-5; D might be TRBD1 (5 bases). V lost 6 bases, J lost 3 bases, and 9 bases lay in between. The germline V gene has CDR1 KGHSH and CDR2 LQKENI. This CDR3 is 13 amino acids long.